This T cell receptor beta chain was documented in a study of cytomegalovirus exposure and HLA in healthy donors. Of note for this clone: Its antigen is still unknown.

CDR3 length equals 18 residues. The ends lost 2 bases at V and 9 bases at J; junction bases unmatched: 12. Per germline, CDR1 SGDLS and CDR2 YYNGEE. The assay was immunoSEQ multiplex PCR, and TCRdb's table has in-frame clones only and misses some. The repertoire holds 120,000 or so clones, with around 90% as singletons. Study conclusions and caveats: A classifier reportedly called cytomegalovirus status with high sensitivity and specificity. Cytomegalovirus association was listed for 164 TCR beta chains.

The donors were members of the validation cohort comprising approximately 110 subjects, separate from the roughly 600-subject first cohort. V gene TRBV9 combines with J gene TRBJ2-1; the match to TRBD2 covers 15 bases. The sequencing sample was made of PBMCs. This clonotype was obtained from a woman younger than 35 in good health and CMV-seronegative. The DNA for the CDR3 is TGTGCCAGCAGCGTTGGGACTAGCGGGAGGCCCTCCGGAGGTGAGCAGTTCTTC. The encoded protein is CASSVGTSGRPSGGEQFF. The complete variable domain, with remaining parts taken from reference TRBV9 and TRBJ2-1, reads DSGVTQTPKHLITATGQRVTLRCSPRSGDLSVYWYQQSLDQGLQFLIQYYNGEERAKGNILERFSAQQFPDLHSELNLSSLELGDSALYFCASSVGTSGRPSGGEQFFGPGTRLTVL.